A single sample gave rise to the 5 T cell receptor beta chains below, sequenced in a study of cytomegalovirus exposure and HLA in healthy donors (TCRdb year 2017). The method was the immunoSEQ multiplex PCR assay. A mixture of 60 forward primers for TCR Vbeta segments and 13 reverse primers for TCR Jbeta segments was used in the multiplex PCR. Imported from immuneACCESS, the table was reduced by TCRdb to in-frame sequences with V and J called. These copies leave out some clones; in studies compared against another copy, an unresolved V gene accounts for under half, and the cause of the remainder is not known. A total of 100,000 to 150,000 clones appear in this sample, about 82% of them only once. Together, the top ten hold about 2% of the sample. The material sequenced was PBMCs. These receptors originate from a man in his fifties or sixties in good health and CMV-seronegative.

The chain combines TRBV5-5 with TRBJ1-1; D is unresolved. This CDR3 is built from 14 residues. V shed 5 bases and J shed 3 bases, with 14 bases lying between them. The germline V gene has CDR1 SGHKS and CDR2 YYEKEE (reference sequence). CDR3 DNA sequence: TGTGCCAGCAGTTCCACTCCCGGGGACACTGAAGCTTTCTTT. Its translation is CASSSTPGDTEAFF.

This rearrangement joins TRBV4-1 to TRBJ2-4, with D maybe TRBD1 (6 bases). Germline-derived CDR1 and CDR2 are MGHRA and YSYEKL. This CDR3 is built from 16 residues. Trimming stripped 1 base from V and 2 bases from J, with 12 bases between. The CDR3 protein is CASSQGVGATKNIQYF. As DNA, the CDR3 is TGCGCCAGCAGCCAAGGTGTGGGGGCAACCAAAAACATTCAGTACTTC.

The chain is built from TRBV5-1 and TRBJ1-6; D gene uncertain. Germline V gene sequence: CDR1 SGHRS, CDR2 YFSETQ. The CDR3 has 14 amino acids. V gave up 5 bases and J gave up 4 bases, with 10 bases separating them. The DNA of the CDR3 is TGCGCCAGCAGTATTGAGACTTATAATTCACCCCTCCACTTT. It encodes CASSIETYNSPLHF.

This chain links TRBV4-2 with TRBJ2-2, with no clear D. The CDR3 extends over 12 amino acids. CDR1 LGHNA and CDR2 YNFKEQ come from the germline V gene. Deletions cut 1 base from V and 6 bases from J, with 3 bases between. The CDR3 region has the DNA TGTGCCAGCAGCCAAGCTCCCGGGGAGCTGTTTTTT. Amino acid sequence: CASSQAPGELFF.

V and J are TRBV10-3 and TRBJ2-7; 8 bases are shared with TRBD2. CDR3 length: 15 residues. With 4 bases clipped from V and 2 bases from J, the junction kept 7 bases outside the gene matches. Germline CDR1 reads ENHRY; CDR2 reads SYGVKD. CDR3 bases: TGTGCCATCAGTGTGGGGAGCGGGGGACCCTACGAGCAGTACTTC. It encodes CAISVGSGGPYEQYF.